This T cell receptor beta chain appears in the sequencing data of a study of CD8 T cells in ankylosing spondylitis (dated by TCRdb to 2015 to 2018). Turning to the overall study: The study set out to find disease-linked TCR variants by profiling T cell receptor beta repertoires in ankylosing spondylitis patients and healthy donors. The whole study cohort included 95 to 130 healthy donors and 20 to 30 ankylosing spondylitis patients. Peripheral blood was sampled, and synovial fluid was additionally collected from ankylosing spondylitis patients. What the study reported, not specific to this receptor: The disease-linked clones had a CD8+ phenotype and were found at relatively low frequencies in peripheral blood. According to the report, matched synovial fluid samples from ankylosing spondylitis patients were significantly enriched for the disease-linked clones. A TCR beta motif of 7 or 8 highly homologous amino acid variants appeared characteristic of blood from ankylosing spondylitis patients. Some motif variants had previously been reported in the synovial fluid and blood of reactive arthritis patients, which suggests shared mechanisms of disease initiation.

V is reduced by 5 bases and J by 7 bases, leaving a spacing of 15 bases between them. CDR1 and CDR2, looked up from the germline V gene (reference sequence), are LNHNV and YYDKDF. The CDR3 goes from the cysteine to the phenylalanine over 14 residues. Left in the record is the CDR3 DNA by itself, 42 bases read in frame from the first base. In regard to this clonotype: Its antigen remains unidentified. The input lacks base qualities; no much larger clone sits a single base away.

Sequenced using an Illumina HiSeq 2500. TCR beta libraries were prepared by quantitative 5'-RACE with molecular barcodes. As for how the authors treated the data: A new computational method based on a probabilistic model of VDJ rearrangement was used to identify disease-linked TCR variants. TCRdb itself trimmed the public reads at Q25 with fastp, ran MiXCR and retained productive beta chains. Every distinct CDR3 protein forms one entry, paired with its most common genes and DNA. The V and J calls were not made by the authors but by TCRdb's processing. This sample lists about 90,000 distinct CDR3 sequences; under 30% were detected once. The ten largest clones take up over 50% of the sample.

Here the chain combines TRBV15 and TRBJ2-1, with an unclear D gene assignment. The receptor was derived from a male donor with ankylosing spondylitis or in good health (not recorded which). Sample: blood, either unsorted or a sorted T cell fraction (not recorded which). The CDR3 amino acid sequence is: CATSERLMWNEQFF. Here is the DNA: TGTGCCACCAGCGAGAGATTAATGTGGAATGAGCAGTTCTTC. Where the CDR3 stops, the reference TRBV15 and TRBJ2-1 genes take over; the full variable domain is DAMVIQNPRYQVTQFGKPVTLSCSQTLNHNVMYWYQQKSSQAPKLLFHYYDKDFNNEADTPDNFQSRRPNTSFCFLDIRSPGLGDTAMYLCATSERLMWNEQFFGPGTRLTVL.